Following are 18 T cell receptor beta chains from one sample sequenced in a study of CD8 T cells in ankylosing spondylitis. TCRdb used MiXCR to reprocess the 5' RACE reads, holding one entry per CDR3 protein. Among under 300,000 distinct CDR3 sequences, about 10% were seen once, and the ten largest hold less than 8%. Sequences were obtained from blood, either unsorted or a sorted T cell fraction (not recorded which). The receptor source for this set is a male donor with ankylosing spondylitis or in good health (not recorded which).

The table lists this clonotype with many counts. The chain carries TRBV3-1 and TRBJ2-1, with D perhaps TRBD2 (6 bases). Per the germline V gene, CDR1 is LGHDT and CDR2 is YNNKEL (reference sequence). The CDR3 runs 15 residues. V was trimmed by 0 bases and J by 5 bases, leaving 11 bases between them. DNA of the CDR3: TGTGCCAGCAGCCAAGAGGGGGGATCACACAATGAGCAGTTCTTC. Its protein is CASSQEGGSHNEQFF.

This clonotype appeared many times. DNA for the CDR3: TGTGCCAGCAGTGAAGATGGGACGGTGAACACTGAAGCTTTCTTT. Its protein product is CASSEDGTVNTEAFF. The chain joins TRBV6-1 to TRBJ1-1, with D maybe TRBD1 (5 bases). V was trimmed by 1 base and J by 0 bases, leaving 9 bases between them. The germline V gene has CDR1 MNHNS and CDR2 SASEGT. The CDR3 sequence is 15 residues long.

In this sample, this clonotype turned up a few times. V usage is TRBV5-1 and J usage is TRBJ2-7, with 9 bases identical to TRBD1. The V gene end was trimmed by 4 bases and the J gene end by 6 bases; junction bases not matched to a gene: 11. CDR1 is SGHRS and CDR2 is YFSETQ in the germline V gene. The CDR3 spans 15 residues. The CDR3 loop is CASSDRGEVASEQYF. Written as DNA, the CDR3 is TGCGCCAGCAGCGACAGGGGGGAAGTTGCTTCCGAGCAGTACTTC.

Comment on this clonotype: A much larger clone differs by one base, so this may be a read error. The chain is built from TRBV27 and TRBJ2-7; D is tentatively TRBD1 or TRBD2 (5 bases each). Germline V lookup: CDR1 MNHEY, CDR2 SMNVEV (reference sequence). There are 14 residues in the CDR3. V lost 5 bases and J 2 bases, leaving 13 bases between the germline ends. This chain's CDR3 is CASSPGRVTYEQYF. The DNA for the CDR3 is TGTGCCAGCAGTCCGGGACGGGTAACCTACGAGCAGTACTTC.

This clonotype showed up many times. This sequence joins TRBV5-5 and TRBJ1-2; 9 bases fit TRBD1. The CDR3 is made up of 14 amino acids. After removal of 4 bases from V and 8 bases from J, the junction contained 9 bases not matched to a gene. The germline CDR1 and CDR2 sequences are SGHKS and YYEKEE (reference sequence). The CDR3 region is CASSIGTGNRGYTF. The CDR3 DNA follows: TGTGCCAGCAGCATTGGGACAGGGAACCGCGGCTACACCTTC.

This chain links TRBV27 with TRBJ2-3; D might be TRBD2 (5 bases). Germline V gene sequence: CDR1 MNHEY, CDR2 SMNVEV (reference sequence). This CDR3 contains 15 residues. With 6 bases removed from V and 6 bases from J, the gap between germline ends came to 19 bases. The CDR3 bases are TGTGCCAGCAGCCGGGTAAGCGGCAGTATCGATACGCAGTATTTT. Translation gives CASSRVSGSIDTQYF.

This clonotype was seen a handful of times. The V call is TRBV20-1, the J call TRBJ2-5, with 8 bases matching TRBD1. Germline-derived CDR1 and CDR2 are DFQATT and SNEGSKA (reference sequence). The CDR3 has 13 amino acids. V gave up 4 bases and J gave up 0 bases; unmatched junction bases: 1. CDR3: CSAKQGDQETQYF. The CDR3 bases are TGCAGTGCTAAACAGGGGGACCAAGAGACCCAGTACTTC.

This clonotype was seen ten or more times. The chain combines TRBV20-1 with TRBJ1-1, with 10 bases identical to TRBD1. V lost 6 bases, J lost 4 bases, and 5 bases stayed unmatched. Looked up from germline, CDR1 is DFQATT and CDR2 is SNEGSKA (reference sequence). The CDR3 spans 13 residues. CDR3 region: CSASGQGGTEAFF. Written as DNA, the CDR3 is TGCAGTGCCTCCGGACAGGGGGGCACTGAAGCTTTCTTT.

This clonotype occurred a few times. The chain recombines TRBV6-5 with TRBJ2-3; the D gene is possibly TRBD2 (6 bases). CDR3 length: 16 residues. Trimming left V 6 bases short and J 3 bases short, with 19 bases between. The germline gives CDR1 MNHEY, CDR2 SVGAGI. The CDR3 here is CASRPGTAPKTDTQYF. The CDR3 nucleotides are TGTGCCAGCAGACCCGGGACTGCACCTAAGACAGATACGCAGTATTTT.

This clonotype was seen ten or more times. The genes are TRBV6-6 and TRBJ2-1, with a tentative D call TRBD2 (7 bases). The germline gives CDR1 MNHNY, CDR2 SVGAGI (reference sequence). V lost 7 bases, J lost 6 bases, and 16 bases lay in between. The CDR3 spans 14 residues. The CDR3 sequence is CASTAGARSNEQFF. DNA for the CDR3: TGTGCCAGCACCGCGGGGGCCAGGAGCAATGAGCAGTTCTTC.

V and J are TRBV11-2 and TRBJ2-6, with 14 bases identical to TRBD2. This CDR3 region has 21 residues. The germline gives CDR1 SGHAT, CDR2 FQNNGV. With V trimmed by 5 bases and J by 1 base, 13 bases remained unmatched. The CDR3 DNA is TGTGCCAGCAGCCCCCTACGACTAGCGGGGGGGCCATTTTCTGGGGCCAACGTCCTGACTTTC. This translates into CASSPLRLAGGPFSGANVLTF.

This clonotype was seen at least ten times. The chain employs TRBV12-3 or TRBV12-4 and TRBJ2-1; TRBD2 might be the D (5 bases). The CDR3 is 14 residues long. Trimming stripped 6 bases from V and 5 bases from J, with 14 bases between. The CDR3 is CASSRPDGNNEQFF. CDR3 bases: TGTGCCAGCAGCCGCCCGGACGGGAACAATGAGCAGTTCTTC.

This clonotype was counted once. Just one base apart from a much larger clone, this may be a read error. The chain couples TRBV5-5 to TRBJ2-1; D may match TRBD1 or TRBD2 (5 bases each). The germline gives CDR1 SGHKS, CDR2 YYEKEE (reference sequence). V lost 4 bases and J 3 bases, leaving 14 bases between the germline ends. CDR3 length equals 15 residues. The CDR3 loop reads CASSGGWTNYNEQFF. In DNA form, the CDR3 reads TGTGCCAGCAGCGGGGGATGGACAAACTACAATGAGCAGTTCTTC.

Ten or more counts support this clonotype. CDR3 DNA sequence: TGTGCCATCACCGATGATCAACGGTCCTACAATGAGCAGTTCTTC. Translation: CAITDDQRSYNEQFF. The chain joins TRBV10-3 to TRBJ2-1; D is uncertain. The CDR3 has 15 amino acids. Germline V gives CDR1 ENHRY, CDR2 SYGVKD. Trimming stripped 7 bases from V and 1 base from J, with 14 bases between.

This clonotype was detected many times. The gene calls are TRBV5-1 and TRBJ2-7; D unclear. Trimming left V 0 bases short and J 0 bases short, with 13 bases between. Germline values: CDR1 SGHRS, CDR2 YFSETQ. The CDR3 has 16 residues. The CDR3 reads CASSLEPTPDSYEQYF. Here the CDR3 DNA reads TGCGCCAGCAGCTTGGAGCCAACACCAGACTCCTACGAGCAGTACTTC.

This clonotype has ten or more counts. The chain links TRBV29-1 to TRBJ2-2, with D hard to call. From germline, CDR1 is SQVTM and CDR2 ANQGSEA. V lost 4 bases and J lost 1, with 4 bases in between. The CDR3 totals 12 residues. CDR3 residues: CSVGENTGELFF. The CDR3 coding sequence is TGCAGCGTTGGGGAGAACACCGGGGAGCTGTTTTTT.

This clonotype was found a few times. The chain joins TRBV7-9 to TRBJ2-1, with D maybe TRBD2 (5 bases). Per the germline V gene, CDR1 is SEHNR and CDR2 is FQNEAQ (reference sequence). The CDR3 extends over 13 amino acids. The CDR3: CFSTGVSYNEQFF. For the CDR3, the DNA is TGTTTCAGTACCGGGGTCTCCTACAATGAGCAGTTCTTC.

The CDR3 loop reads CASSFRDTNQPQYF. The CDR3 coding sequence is TGTGCCAGCAGCTTCCGGGACACTAATCAGCCCCAGTATTTT. This rearrangement joins TRBV11-3 to TRBJ1-5, with D perhaps matching TRBD1 (6 bases). The J call is doubtful: the DNA matches TRBJ2-3 better. This CDR3 has 14 residues. Germline V gene sequence: CDR1 SGHNT, CDR2 YENEEA.